The next 24 T cell receptor beta chains were all read from a single sample in a study of cytomegalovirus exposure and HLA in healthy donors. 60 Vbeta and 13 Jbeta primers were used in PCR. The method was immunoSEQ multiplex PCR; TCRdb's version includes in-frame clones alone and lacks a portion of them. The profile covers some 160,000 clones, with over 60% appearing a single time and over 2% taken by the ten largest. Specimen: PBMCs. These receptors came from a middle-aged man in good health and CMV-seronegative.

The J gene is TRBJ1-1, the V gene TRBV6-5; 8 positions match TRBD1. The CDR3 length is 15 residues. CDR1 is MNHEY and CDR2 is SVGAGI in the germline V gene. V was pared by 6 bases and J by 3 bases, with 9 bases of the junction left unmatched. In DNA form, the CDR3 reads TGTGCCAGCAGCGGGACAGGTAACCAGGACACTGAAGCTTTCTTT. It specifies CASSGTGNQDTEAFF.

This chain joins TRBV2 and TRBJ1-1; D ambiguous. In germline, CDR1 is SNHLY, CDR2 FYNNEI. V lost 11 bases to trimming and J lost 1 base, with 14 bases between them. This CDR3 comprises 13 residues. The CDR3 DNA sequence: TGTGCCTGTCAGCGAATCCAGAACACTGAAGCTTTCTTT. It encodes CACQRIQNTEAFF.

This clone is a singleton in its sample. The genes are TRBV28 and TRBJ1-2; D is possibly TRBD1 (6 bases). Germline CDR1 MDHEN, CDR2 SYDVKM. The V end was cut by 8 bases, the J end by 7 bases, with 20 bases between. The CDR3 covers 14 residues. The CDR3 sequence: CASDLPTGSGGYTF. In DNA form, the CDR3 reads TGTGCCAGCGACCTGCCCACAGGGTCCGGTGGCTACACCTTC.

The V call is TRBV9, the J call TRBJ2-7, with D maybe TRBD1 (5 bases). CDR3 length: 16 residues. V lost 4 bases to trimming and J lost 2 bases, with 19 bases between them. The germline V gene has CDR1 SGDLS and CDR2 YYNGEE. The DNA of the CDR3 is TGTGCCAGCAGCCTAGAAGGGGCCCCAGGGACCTACGAGCAGTACTTC. It specifies CASSLEGAPGTYEQYF.

The rearrangement joins TRBV9 to TRBJ2-2; the D gene is possibly TRBD1 (5 bases). Germline values: CDR1 SGDLS, CDR2 YYNGEE. This CDR3 is 13 amino acids long. V gave up 1 base and J gave up 5 bases, with 6 bases separating them. Here the CDR3 DNA reads TGTGCCAGCAGCGTACAGGGAACCGGGGAGCTGTTTTTT. Protein sequence: CASSVQGTGELFF.

This chain joins TRBV2 and TRBJ2-2; 9 bases are a match to TRBD2. Per germline, CDR1 SNHLY and CDR2 FYNNEI. The length of the CDR3 is 16 residues. The V gene end was trimmed by 2 bases and the J gene end by 5 bases; junction bases not matched to a gene: 6. The CDR3 sequence is CASSERSGGETGELFF. The CDR3 nucleotides read TGTGCCAGCAGTGAACGTAGCGGGGGAGAAACCGGGGAGCTGTTTTTT.

The chain uses TRBV5-6 and TRBJ1-5; no reliable D call. This CDR3 comprises 15 residues. V lost 4 bases and J lost 4, with 15 bases in between. CDR1 is SGHDT and CDR2 is YYEEEE in the germline V gene. In DNA, the CDR3 is TGTGCCAGCAGCCTCGGGATGGGTCCGAATCAGCCCCAGCATTTT. Translation: CASSLGMGPNQPQHF.

This clone was picked up a small number of times. The chain carries TRBV7-2 and TRBJ2-5; 11 bases map to TRBD2. The J call may be incorrect, as the DNA end agrees better with TRBJ2-7. The germline CDR1 and CDR2 sequences are SGHTA and FQGNSA. The CDR3 totals 18 residues. The CDR3 DNA sequence: TGTGCCAGCAGCTTAGTAGTGCTAGCGGGAGGTGTCCCCTACGAGCAGTACTTC. Translation gives CASSLVVLAGGVPYEQYF.

The V and J genes are TRBV30 and TRBJ2-5; D not certain. The J call could be wrong; TRBJ2-7 is a better fit for the DNA end. This CDR3 has 12 residues. Looked up from germline, CDR1 is GTSNPN and CDR2 is SVGIG (reference sequence). In nucleotides, the CDR3 is TGTGCCTGGAGTGGCCAGACTGGCGAGCAGTACTTC. This encodes CAWSGQTGEQYF.

This clone was observed once. V is TRBV19 and J is TRBJ2-1; D unclear. The CDR3 loop spans 15 amino acids. V was trimmed by 3 bases and J by 0 bases, leaving 9 bases between them. Germline CDR1 and CDR2: LNHDA and SQIVND (reference sequence). CDR3 nucleotide sequence: TGTGCCAGTAGTATCCGACGGGTCTCCTACAATGAGCAGTTCTTC. Translation: CASSIRRVSYNEQFF.

The rearrangement uses TRBV5-1 and TRBJ2-1; D perhaps matches TRBD1 (5 bases). CDR3 size: 13 residues. Trimming stripped 3 bases from V and 3 bases from J, with 7 bases between. CDR1 is SGHRS, CDR2 YFSETQ, per germline. CDR3 coding DNA: TGCGCCAGCAGCTCCGACAGCTACAATGAGCAGTTCTTC. Residues: CASSSDSYNEQFF.

The J gene is TRBJ2-1, the V gene TRBV19, with TRBD1 matching 7 bases. The CDR3 runs 13 residues. Germline CDR1 and CDR2: LNHDA and SQIVND (reference sequence). Trimming took 5 bases from V and 12 from J; bases not matched to a gene: 10. The DNA for the CDR3 is TGTGCCAGTAGTCCTCAGACAGGGATTTCGCAGTTCTTC. Its protein product is CASSPQTGISQFF.

Details on this clone: The sample holds other DNA sequences that translate to the same CDR3. The rearrangement uses TRBV27 and TRBJ1-4; no firm D call. Trimming removed 6 bases from V and 0 bases from J, with 11 bases in between. The CDR3 consists of 15 residues. From germline, CDR1 is MNHEY and CDR2 SMNVEV (reference sequence). CDR3 nucleotide sequence: TGTGCCAGCAGCTTGACCGGGACAACTAATGAAAAACTGTTTTTT. It encodes CASSLTGTTNEKLFF.

The V call is TRBV29-1, the J call TRBJ2-7; D may be TRBD1 (6 bases). From germline, CDR1 is SQVTM and CDR2 ANQGSEA. This CDR3 has 13 amino acids. With 4 bases removed from V and 1 base from J, the gap between germline ends came to 11 bases. This CDR3 is CSVVGALSYEQYF. CDR3 in DNA: TGCAGCGTTGTGGGGGCCCTTTCCTACGAGCAGTACTTC.

This clone was detected only a few times. V gene TRBV29-1 combines with J gene TRBJ1-1, with TRBD1 matching over 8 bases. CDR3 length equals 13 residues. The germline V gene encodes CDR1 SQVTM and CDR2 ANQGSEA. CDR3 in amino acids: CSKRQGLNTEAFF. The CDR3 DNA reads TGCAGTAAAAGACAGGGGCTAAACACTGAAGCTTTCTTT.

The rearrangement links TRBV6-5 to TRBJ2-1, with TRBD1 matching over 7 bases. The CDR3 totals 13 residues. Germline V gene data show CDR1 as MNHEY and CDR2 as SVGAGI. With V trimmed by 5 bases and J by 4 bases, 2 bases remained unmatched. The CDR3 here is CASSVGQYNEQFF. The DNA for the CDR3 is TGTGCCAGCAGTGTGGGACAGTACAATGAGCAGTTCTTC.

The DNA for the CDR3 is TGTGCCAGCTCGCGGGACCAAGGGATTGGAACGGGAGAGACCCAGTACTTC. Translation gives CASSRDQGIGTGETQYF. V gene TRBV18 combines with J gene TRBJ2-5; D possibly corresponds to TRBD2 (6 bases). The CDR3 runs 17 residues. Germline assignment: CDR1 KGHSH and CDR2 LQKENI. Trimming left V 6 bases short and J 4 bases short, with 24 bases between.

This chain uses TRBV11-2 with TRBJ2-5; D might be TRBD2 (6 bases). With 5 bases removed from V and 5 bases from J, the gap between germline ends came to 18 bases. Germline V gene sequence: CDR1 SGHAT, CDR2 FQNNGV. The CDR3 is 15 residues long. For the CDR3, the DNA is TGTGCCAGCAGCACCCTTGGGCGGGGAGGCGAGACCCAGTACTTC. As protein: CASSTLGRGGETQYF. Full variable domain (missing parts from reference TRBV11-2 and TRBJ2-5): EAGVAQSPRYKIIEKRQSVAFWCNPISGHATLYWYQQILGQGPKLLIQFQNNGVVDDSQLPKDRFSAERLKGVDSTLKIQPAKLEDSAVYLCASSTLGRGGETQYFGPGTRLLVL.

There are a few counts of this clone. The chain has TRBV29-1 and TRBJ2-7, with TRBD2 as a possible D gene (6 bases). Germline V gene data show CDR1 as SQVTM and CDR2 as ANQGSEA. Deletions cut 4 bases from V and 8 bases from J, with 18 bases between. The CDR3 consists of 13 residues. CDR3 loop: CSVGASEGTQQYF. CDR3 nucleotide sequence: TGCAGCGTTGGGGCGAGCGAGGGGACTCAGCAGTACTTC.

This clone was seen a handful of times. The V and J genes are TRBV7-2 and TRBJ2-7, with 12 positions matching TRBD2. Germline-derived CDR1 and CDR2 are SGHTA and FQGNSA. V shed 5 bases and J 2 bases; nucleotides not matched to a gene: 4. The CDR3 loop spans 15 amino acids. CDR3 nucleotide sequence: TGTGCCAGCAGCCAGCTAGCGGGAGGGCCCTACGAGCAGTACTTC. It translates to CASSQLAGGPYEQYF.

This clone has just a few counts. This chain connects TRBV2 to TRBJ2-3; 8 bases map to TRBD1. CDR1 SNHLY and CDR2 FYNNEI come from the germline V gene. This CDR3 spans 14 amino acids. Trimming at V came to 6 bases and at J to 6 bases, leaving 8 bases not matched to a gene. The CDR3 bases are TGTGCCAGCAGATCGGGACAGGCGGTGGATACGCAGTATTTT. It codes for CASRSGQAVDTQYF.

This clone was observed a few times. V gene TRBV2 combines with J gene TRBJ1-2, with unresolved D. The CDR3 consists of 14 residues. Germline CDR1 and CDR2: SNHLY and FYNNEI. Trimming cost V 3 bases and J 4 bases, with 12 bases left between them. Here the CDR3 DNA reads TGTGCCAGCAGTGAGGAGCAGTCAGTCTATGGCTACACCTTC. Its protein product is CASSEEQSVYGYTF.

This clone was recorded a few times. CDR3 amino acids: CASSLAGTGELFF. The CDR3 DNA reads TGTGCCAGCAGTTTAGCAGGGACCGGGGAGCTGTTTTTT. This chain connects TRBV6-5 to TRBJ2-2, with D perhaps matching TRBD1 (5 bases). CDR3 length: 13 residues. The germline gives CDR1 MNHEY, CDR2 SVGAGI. The V end was cut by 4 bases, the J end by 5 bases, with 8 bases between.

The gene calls are TRBV9 and TRBJ2-1, with D possibly being TRBD2 (6 bases). The CDR3 totals 15 residues. Per germline, CDR1 SGDLS and CDR2 YYNGEE. Trimming pared 0 bases from V and 7 bases from J, leaving 14 bases between. CDR3 protein: CASSVEEGRRNEQFF. DNA of the CDR3: TGTGCCAGCAGCGTAGAGGAGGGGAGGAGGAATGAGCAGTTCTTC.